The 8 T cell receptor beta chains below all came from one sample that was sequenced in a study of T cell responses to AZD1222 COVID-19 vaccine. This table comes from immunoSEQ multiplex PCR, and its TCRdb copy is limited to in-frame clones, with some not included. The table includes roughly 130,000 clones, around 92% detected once. Material: peripheral blood, obtained on day 0 of AZD1222 vaccination. The receptors stem from an adult in good health.

The V and J genes are TRBV4-3 and TRBJ2-3, with a tentative D call TRBD2 (6 bases). V lost 1 base to trimming and J lost 2 bases, with 13 bases between them. Looked up from germline, CDR1 is LGHNA and CDR2 is YSLEER. The CDR3 consists of 16 residues. The DNA for the CDR3 is TGCGCCAGCAGCCAAGGTGGGGGGATTTACACAGATACGCAGTATTTT. This encodes CASSQGGGIYTDTQYF.

A remark on this clone: A junction boundary mismatches the germline segment, possibly from a read error. The CDR3 nucleotides are TGTGCCAGTACTATATCCGGGACCGCAAATGAGCAGTTCTTC. Its translation is CASTISGTANEQFF. The chain joins TRBV19 to TRBJ2-1; possibly TRBD1 or TRBD2 for D (5 bases each). This CDR3 comprises 14 residues. Germline CDR1 LNHDA, CDR2 SQIVND (reference sequence).

V gene TRBV5-1 combines with J gene TRBJ1-2; tentative D call: TRBD1 (6 bases). Germline values: CDR1 SGHRS, CDR2 YFSETQ. CDR3 length equals 14 residues. Trimming stripped 4 bases from V and 1 base from J, with 11 bases between. The CDR3, as DNA: TGCGCCAGCAGCGCCCGGACAGATAACTATGGCTACACCTTC. It is translated as CASSARTDNYGYTF.

Concerning this clone itself: Within the sample, other DNA sequences also encode this same CDR3. The chain uses TRBV5-1 and TRBJ2-3; no clear D. The CDR3 length is 12 residues. V lost 3 bases and J 3 bases, leaving 5 bases between the germline ends. Germline V gene data show CDR1 as SGHRS and CDR2 as YFSETQ. The CDR3 spells CASSWGTDTQYF. The CDR3 DNA is TGCGCCAGCAGCTGGGGAACAGATACGCAGTATTTT. Variable domain in full (rest from reference TRBV5-1 and TRBJ2-3): KAGVTQTPRYLIKTRGQQVTLSCSPISGHRSVSWYQQTPGQGLQFLFEYFSETQRNKGNFPGRFSGRQFSNSRSEMNVSTLELGDSALYLCASSWGTDTQYFGPGTRLTVL.

This sequence joins TRBV15 and TRBJ2-7, with a possible D match to TRBD1 (5 bases). CDR1 and CDR2 (germline): LNHNV, YYDKDF (reference sequence). CDR3 size: 15 residues. The V and J ends lost 0 bases and 2 bases respectively, with 11 bases between them. The chain's CDR3 is CATSRESRATYEQYF. CDR3 nucleotides: TGTGCCACCAGCAGAGAATCCAGGGCTACCTACGAGCAGTACTTC.

The chain recombines TRBV20-1 with TRBJ1-5, with 8 bases matching TRBD1. The germline CDR1 and CDR2 sequences are DFQATT and SNEGSKA (reference sequence). Unmatched junction bases numbered 8, after V lost 3 bases and J lost 4 bases. CDR3 size: 15 residues. CDR3 loop: CSASGQGRRNQPQHF. The CDR3 DNA is TGCAGTGCTAGTGGACAGGGTAGGCGGAATCAGCCCCAGCATTTT.

Concerning this clone itself: This same CDR3 is encoded by further DNA sequences in the sample. The V gene is TRBV7-2, the J gene TRBJ1-2; weak D call: TRBD1 (5 bases). CDR1 SGHTA and CDR2 FQGNSA come from the germline V gene. This CDR3 is 14 amino acids long. V was cut by 2 bases and J by 2 bases, with 9 bases left in between. The CDR3 coding sequence is TGTGCCAGCAGCTTAAGGGACGGCAACTATGGCTACACCTTC. This translates into CASSLRDGNYGYTF.

The V call is TRBV7-2, the J call TRBJ1-2; D unresolved. V shed 7 bases and J shed 1 base, with 10 bases lying between them. This CDR3 has 13 amino acids. Germline assignment: CDR1 SGHTA and CDR2 FQGNSA. The CDR3 DNA reads as TGTGCCAGCACAAACACTTTTAACTATGGCTACACCTTC. Translated: CASTNTFNYGYTF.